The clone carrying this TCR beta chain was counted ten times or more. RNA transcripts yielded amplified TCR beta CDR3 regions. First-round RT-PCR used HTBI primers; second-round multiplex PCR followed. TCRdb reprocessed the multiplex PCR reads via MiXCR and lists one record per CDR3 protein. The profile shows approximately 700,000 distinct CDR3 sequences, approximately 39% of them singletons. The CDR3 has 13 amino acids. The V and J ends lost 4 bases and 5 bases respectively, with 11 bases between them. The V gene's germline CDR1 is SNHLY and CDR2 FYNNEI. The data were taken from a study of Graves' ophthalmopathy and Graves' hyperthyroidism.

This clonotype was obtained from an adult man with Graves' ophthalmopathy. J is TRBJ2-5 and V is TRBV2; D possibly corresponds to TRBD2 (5 bases). Sequencing input: peripheral blood. The CDR3 sequence is CASSVGAQETQYF. The CDR3 nucleotides are TGTGCCAGCAGTGTGGGAGCGCAGGAGACCCAGTACTTC.